This T cell receptor beta chain originates from a study of cytomegalovirus exposure and HLA in healthy donors. The primer mix had 60 Vbeta and 13 Jbeta primers. Sequencing was performed with immunoSEQ multiplex PCR; in TCRdb, only in-frame clones are kept and a portion is missing. The sample holds 100,000 to 150,000 clones, 55% to 75% seen once. A remark on this clone: Its antigen remains unidentified.

Broader study findings: In vitro, a few CMV-associated chains proved specific for CMV antigens. Among CMV-associated TCR beta chains, most appeared HLA-restricted in a later analysis. TCR sequences were mostly rare, though some public TCRs occurred in many donors.

The CDR3 has 19 residues. The V gene end was trimmed by 3 bases and the J gene end by 0 bases; junction bases not matched to a gene: 9. The germline CDR1 and CDR2 sequences are LGHNA and YSLEER. The sequenced sample consisted of PBMCs. The origin of this receptor is a human donor in good health. The chain links TRBV4-3 to TRBJ2-5; 14 nucleotides align to TRBD2. The CDR3 sequence: CASSHRLAGGLGYQETQYF. CDR3 sequence (DNA): TGCGCCAGCAGCCATCGACTAGCGGGGGGGCTGGGGTACCAAGAGACCCAGTACTTC.